These 11 T cell receptor beta chains originate from one sample sequenced in a study of spatial heterogeneity in lung cancer. No antigen is known for these receptors. TCRdb itself ran the 5' RACE reads through MiXCR, one entry per CDR3 protein. Here the sample spans 15,000 or so distinct CDR3 sequences, approximately 4.5% being singletons. General observations from the study: Mutation tallies in tumors tracked expanded intratumoral alpha and beta TCR counts.

The time point was: sample taken at primary tumor resection. The sample in question was lung tumor tissue, obtained at surgery. Receptor source: a female donor with early-stage non-small cell lung cancer.

This clonotype was found many times. V is TRBV5-1 and J is TRBJ2-1; D is possibly TRBD2 (6 bases). This CDR3 has 16 amino acids. V was pared by 3 bases and J by 4 bases, with 17 bases between. The germline V gene has CDR1 SGHRS and CDR2 YFSETQ. The CDR3 sequence is CASSWDETRAYNEQFF. The CDR3 DNA reads TGCGCCAGCAGCTGGGACGAGACTAGGGCTTACAATGAGCAGTTCTTC.

This clonotype was detected many times. The chain combines TRBV29-1 with TRBJ2-3, with D tentatively TRBD2 (5 bases). Between the trimmed V and J ends, which lost 3 bases and 2 bases, there was a span of 6 bases. The length of the CDR3 is 12 residues. Looked up from germline, CDR1 is SQVTM and CDR2 is ANQGSEA. The CDR3 sequence: CSVERDTDTQYF. The CDR3 DNA reads TGCAGCGTTGAGAGGGACACAGATACGCAGTATTTT.

In its sample, this clonotype was seen many times. This chain connects TRBV29-1 to TRBJ1-5; D possibly corresponds to TRBD1 (6 bases). The germline V gene has CDR1 SQVTM and CDR2 ANQGSEA. The CDR3 is 15 amino acids. Trimming stripped 4 bases from V and 4 bases from J, with 17 bases between. This CDR3 reads CSVAHTGSPNQPQHF. The CDR3, as DNA: TGCAGCGTTGCACACACAGGGTCCCCAAATCAGCCCCAGCATTTT.

This clonotype was seen at least ten times. V and J are TRBV11-2 and TRBJ1-1, with D perhaps TRBD1 (5 bases). CDR1 SGHAT and CDR2 FQNNGV come from the germline V gene. The CDR3 sequence is 15 residues long. With 4 bases removed from V and 10 bases from J, the gap between germline ends came to 22 bases. As DNA, the CDR3 is TGTGCCAGCAGCTCCCCCTGGGCAGGGTCTAAGACAGCTTTCTTT. It translates to CASSSPWAGSKTAFF.

This clonotype appeared a few times. The chain is built from TRBV11-2 and TRBJ1-1; 8 nucleotides match TRBD1. The CDR3 covers 14 residues. J was trimmed by 4 bases and V by 5 bases; bases with no gene match: 6. The germline gives CDR1 SGHAT, CDR2 FQNNGV. The CDR3 region is CASSPQGARTEAFF. In DNA form, the CDR3 reads TGTGCCAGCAGCCCTCAGGGGGCGCGCACTGAAGCTTTCTTT.

By proportion, this clonotype is medium-sized. The genes are TRBV29-1 and TRBJ2-7; tentative D call: TRBD2 (5 bases). V was pared by 5 bases and J by 4 bases, with 15 bases between. CDR1 is SQVTM and CDR2 is ANQGSEA in the germline V gene. The CDR3 spans 13 residues. This CDR3 reads CSVKPGSSYEQYF. The CDR3 DNA reads as TGCAGCGTTAAGCCGGGGTCGTCGTACGAGCAGTACTTC.

There are many counts of this clonotype. The chain employs TRBV19 and TRBJ2-2; D not certain. CDR1 LNHDA and CDR2 SQIVND come from the germline V gene (reference sequence). V lost 0 bases and J lost 1, with 6 bases in between. This CDR3 spans 15 amino acids. CDR3 amino acids: CASSIEVMNTGELFF. The CDR3 DNA sequence: TGTGCCAGTAGTATAGAGGTCATGAACACCGGGGAGCTGTTTTTT.

The rearrangement uses TRBV9 and TRBJ2-3; D assignment may be TRBD1 or TRBD2 (6 bases each). V was clipped by 2 bases and J by 4 bases, with 11 bases between them. The germline gives CDR1 SGDLS, CDR2 YYNGEE. This CDR3 contains 14 residues. The CDR3 coding sequence is TGTGCCAGCAGCGTTCGGGGGCATTCAGATACGCAGTATTTT. This codes for CASSVRGHSDTQYF.

The V call is TRBV10-3, the J call TRBJ1-3, with a weak D call TRBD1 (5 bases). The CDR3 has 14 amino acids. V was shortened by 10 bases and J by 7 bases, with 20 bases between the two germline ends. Looked up from germline, CDR1 is ENHRY and CDR2 is SYGVKD. CDR3 protein: CATRADSAPNTIYF. CDR3 coding DNA: TGTGCCACAAGAGCCGACAGTGCCCCGAACACCATATATTTT.

This clonotype was recorded at least ten times. V usage is TRBV2 and J usage is TRBJ2-7; 13 bases are a match to TRBD2. CDR1 and CDR2 (germline): SNHLY, FYNNEI. The CDR3 is made up of 18 amino acids. V was pared by 1 base and J by 7 bases, with 13 bases of the junction left unmatched. The CDR3 loop is CASSEGGLAGAMLREQYF. The CDR3 DNA reads as TGTGCCAGCAGTGAAGGAGGACTAGCGGGGGCCATGCTACGGGAGCAGTACTTC.

As concerns this clonotype: Since a much larger clone is just one base distant, this may be a read error. The chain links TRBV6-5 to TRBJ2-5; either TRBD1 or TRBD2 may fit D (6 bases each). Trimming cost V 2 bases and J 5 bases, with 21 bases left between them. The length of the CDR3 is 17 residues. Germline V gene sequence: CDR1 MNHEY, CDR2 SVGAGI. CDR3 coding DNA: TGTGCCAGCAGTTACACGAGTTCAAGGGGGGCAGGGGAGACCCAGTACTTC. As protein: CASSYTSSRGAGETQYF.